A selection of T cell receptor beta chains follows, all from one sample in a study of T-cell reconstitution after alpha-beta-depleted transplantation in children. TCRdb fed the PCR reads into MiXCR, producing one record per CDR3 protein. Seen here are just under 350,000 distinct CDR3 sequences, 15% to 20% observed once, and the top ten hold about 41%. The source material was PBMCs, mostly from graft donor cells, sampled 360 days after TCRalphabeta/CD19-depleted stem cell transplant. These receptor sequences come from a male patient between 2 and 15 years old who had a stem cell transplant for acute lymphoblastic leukemia, so the T cells may come from the graft donor. Each CDR3 is given with its conserved first and last residue. D genes are given only for firm matches. Expanded clones get a size class; other rows say once, few or many, or leave the size out.

>TRBV5-1|TRBJ1-1|NA|few
TGCGCCAGCAGCCCGGGGCGGGGGGTCGGCATGAACACTGAAGCTTTCTTT
CASSPGRGVGMNTEAFF
>TRBV20-1|TRBJ2-7|TRBD1|NA
TGCAGTGCTAGATGGGACAGGGACTACGAGCAGTACTTC
CSARWDRDYEQYF
>TRBV9|TRBJ2-2|NA|NA
TGTGCCAGCAGCGTAGGGCCCGGGGAGCTGTTTTTT
CASSVGPGELFF
>TRBV12-3/TRBV12-4|TRBJ1-3|NA|NA
TGTGCCAGCAGTTCTGGTGAAACCTATACTGGAAACACCATATATTTT
CASSSGETYTGNTIYF
>TRBV12-3/TRBV12-4|TRBJ2-2|NA|many
TGTGCCAGCAGTTTAGAGGTTTCGGACACCGGGGAGCTGTTTTTT
CASSLEVSDTGELFF
>TRBV12-3/TRBV12-4|TRBJ1-4|NA|few
TGTGCCAGCAGTTTTGAGCTAATTAATGAAAAACTGTTTTTT
CASSFELINEKLFF
>TRBV29-1|TRBJ2-5|NA|NA
TGCAGCGTTGAAGACCCGACAGAACTCCAAGAGACCCAGTACTTC
CSVEDPTELQETQYF
>TRBV9|TRBJ2-1|NA|few
TGTGCCAGCACCCCCTTCGGTCGCGGGACCTACAATGAGCAGTTCTTC
CASTPFGRGTYNEQFF
>TRBV4-2|TRBJ2-1|TRBD2|NA
TGTGCCAGCACCAGACTAGCTGGAAGCAATGAGCAGTTCTTC
CASTRLAGSNEQFF
>TRBV28|TRBJ2-1|NA|many
TGTGCCAGCAGTTTAGTTTTTAGCGATGAGCAGTTCTTC
CASSLVFSDEQFF
>TRBV30|TRBJ2-7|TRBD2|NA
TGTGCCTGGAGTACGGGGGGATTCTCCTACGAGCAGTACTTC
CAWSTGGFSYEQYF